This T cell receptor (beta chain) emerged from a study of blood T cells in healthy people across ages. This CDR3 contains 13 residues. CDR1 and CDR2 from the germline V gene are DFQATT and SNEGSKA (reference sequence). V was cut by 4 bases and J by 6 bases, with 12 bases left in between. The second PCR ran about 6 to 12 cycles with a sample-barcoded 5' primer and J-beta primers. TCRdb processed the 5' RACE reads anew with MiXCR; each CDR3 protein has one entry. The profile covers around 900,000 distinct CDR3 sequences, with more than 25% appearing a single time and 17% taken by the ten largest. This chain connects TRBV20-1 to TRBJ1-4; maybe TRBD1 (5 bases). What was sequenced was blood. The TCR was taken from a woman older than 75 in good health. For the CDR3, the DNA is TGCAGTGCTACTGGGGCCCTAGATGAAAAACTGTTTTTT. As protein: CSATGALDEKLFF.